This T cell receptor beta chain is drawn from a study of shared clonotypes between healthy human individuals. Study background: Per donor, CD8 memory used one plate, CD8 naive used two, CD4 memory used three and CD4 naive used three. Study findings and constraints: A reduction in generation probabilities was seen for non-shared clonotypes relative to those shared by all four donors. Estimated clonotype richness was generally higher in naive than memory subsets.

Measured with immunoSEQ multiplex PCR; TCRdb has only the in-frame clones, and not every one. The sample consists of approximately 1.4 million clones, approximately 98% of them appearing once. Germline CDR1 reads GTSNPN; CDR2 reads SVGIG (reference sequence). V shed 1 base and J shed 4 bases, with 7 bases lying between them. The length of the CDR3 is 13 residues. Details on this clone: No antigen is known for it.

The chain recombines TRBV30 with TRBJ2-2; D gene uncertain. This receptor was obtained from a man younger than 45 in good health. Sequenced: naive CD4+ T cells sorted from blood. Regarding subset: CD45RA+ positively selected. In DNA, the CDR3 is TGTGCCTGGAGTGGGTTCGGCACCGGGGAGCTGTTTTTT. Its translation: CAWSGFGTGELFF.